The rows below give T cell receptor beta chains drawn from one sample of a study of vaccination and CD4 T cells after COVID-19. Their recognized antigens are unknown. TCRdb passed the PCR reads through MiXCR, listing each CDR3 protein once. The data contain some 4,000 distinct CDR3 sequences, roughly two fifths of them singletons. Input material: CD4+ T cells from blood, cultured in vitro. All receptors derive from a human donor who had recovered from COVID-19. The CDR3 runs from the conserved cysteine through the conserved F or W. Fields, in order: D gene, clone size, J gene, V gene, CDR3 protein, CDR3 DNA. A D gene is named only where the DNA matches it firmly. Where a row states a size, it is once, few, many or the class of an expanded clone; other rows omit it.

>TRBD2|few|TRBJ2-3|TRBV7-2
CASSRRGLADTDTQYF
TGTGCCAGCAGCCGAAGGGGACTAGCGGACACAGATACGCAGTATTTT
>-|-|TRBJ2-7|TRBV7-9
CASSPTDRNYEQYF
TGTGCCAGCAGCCCCACCGACAGGAATTACGAGCAGTACTTC
>-|-|TRBJ1-2|TRBV5-4
CASSLTDNYGYTF
TGTGCCAGCAGCTTAACAGACAACTATGGCTACACCTTC
>-|large|TRBJ1-2|TRBV19
CASAGGSFGYTF
TGTGCCAGTGCGGGGGGATCGTTTGGCTACACCTTC
>TRBD1|large|TRBJ2-1|TRBV24-1
CATSSRTGLQEQFF
TGTGCCACCAGCTCAAGGACAGGGTTACAGGAGCAGTTCTTC
>TRBD1|-|TRBJ2-7|TRBV27
CASKRTGHDEQYF
TGTGCCAGCAAAAGGACAGGTCACGACGAGCAGTACTTC
>TRBD2|once|TRBJ2-1|TRBV12-5
CASGPGRESYNEQFF
TGTGCTAGTGGCCCCGGGAGGGAGTCTTACAATGAGCAGTTCTTC
>-|few|TRBJ2-7|TRBV7-6
CASSPYMGRNEQYF
TGTGCCAGCAGCCCATACATGGGGCGGAACGAGCAGTACTTC
>-|-|TRBJ2-3|TRBV20-1
CSAWTTDTQYF
TGCAGTGCCTGGACGACAGATACGCAGTATTTT
>-|few|TRBJ1-2|TRBV21-1
CASSKVGWAGYGYTF
TGTGCCAGCAGCAAAGTAGGGTGGGCGGGCTATGGCTACACCTTC
>TRBD1|-|TRBJ2-3|TRBV6-5
CASSYKGTGYTSTDTQYF
TGTGCCAGCAGTTACAAAGGGACAGGCTACACTAGCACAGATACGCAGTATTTT